The source of this T cell receptor beta chain is a study of T cell responses to AZD1222 COVID-19 vaccine. Study results and limitations: Among spike-specific TCRs, nearly half reportedly target unmutated variant regions. Among those given AZD1222, only 5 to 7 were seropositive at baseline.

CDR1 is ENHRY, CDR2 SYGVKD, per germline. The CDR3 totals 16 residues. V was pared by 2 bases and J by 1 base, with 4 bases of the junction left unmatched. Libraries were prepared by immunoSEQ multiplex PCR; TCRdb keeps only in-frame clonotypes and omits some of them. The sample consists of 120,000 or so clones, roughly 89% of them appearing once. This clone came up a few times. The antigen is not known. This clonotype was sampled from an adult in good health. The sequences come from peripheral blood, collected on day 0 of MenACWY control vaccination. The chain has TRBV10-3 and TRBJ2-3; TRBD2 agrees at 9 bases. In DNA, the CDR3 is TGTGCCATCAGTGAGCGTAAGCGGGAGGGCACAGATACGCAGTATTTT. Residues: CAISERKREGTDTQYF.